The 30 T cell receptor beta chains below were found in one sample sequenced in a study of blood T cell repertoires in COVID-19 (dated by TCRdb to the early 2020s). The method behind the library was the immunoSEQ multiplex PCR assay. TCRdb took over this immuneACCESS table, retaining in-frame rearrangements with V and J assigned. Such tables are incomplete; in checked studies, under half of the missing clones stem from an unresolved V gene, and the remainder is unexplained. Across this sample there are around 270,000 clones, with around four fifths seen only once. The top ten clonotypes cover 4.2% of the sample. The material sequenced was peripheral blood. The receptors come from a man in his fifties or sixties with acute or convalescent COVID-19.

The genes are TRBV7-2 and TRBJ2-7, with D tentatively TRBD1 (5 bases). Germline-derived CDR1 and CDR2 are SGHTA and FQGNSA. The CDR3 length is 17 residues. V was trimmed by 1 base and J by 0 bases, leaving 16 bases between them. CDR3 sequence reads: CASSLVLPARASYEQYF. The CDR3 DNA reads as TGTGCCAGCAGCTTAGTTCTCCCGGCCAGGGCCTCCTACGAGCAGTACTTC.

This chain joins TRBV29-1 and TRBJ2-3; D is possibly TRBD1 (5 bases). Germline CDR1 SQVTM, CDR2 ANQGSEA. The CDR3 runs 13 residues. Trimming removed 3 bases at V and 6 bases at J, with 13 bases between. The CDR3 region has the DNA TGCAGCGTTGAGGATCTCCCAGGGGATACGCAGTATTTT. It specifies CSVEDLPGDTQYF.

The DNA for the CDR3 is TGTGCCAGCAGTTCCCCTCCAGGGGCCGGGACCCAGTACTTC. It encodes CASSSPPGAGTQYF. V is TRBV6-2 or TRBV6-3 and J is TRBJ2-5, with D possibly matching TRBD1 (6 bases). Trimming removed 4 bases from V and 7 bases from J, with 16 bases in between. The CDR3 is 14 amino acids. Per the germline V gene, CDR1 is MNHEY and CDR2 is SVGEGT.

The chain couples TRBV5-4 to TRBJ1-2; 8 bases are shared with TRBD1. Looked up from germline, CDR1 is SGHNT and CDR2 is YYREEE (reference sequence). V gave up 3 bases and J gave up 5 bases; unmatched junction bases: 6. The CDR3 spans 14 residues. The DNA for the CDR3 is TGTGCCAGCAGCTCCCAGGGGGCAGAATATGGCTACACCTTC. As protein: CASSSQGAEYGYTF.

This clone was recorded once. The same CDR3 is also encoded by other DNA sequences in this sample. V usage is TRBV18 and J usage is TRBJ2-5, with D possibly TRBD2 on 6 matching bases. CDR3 length equals 13 residues. V dropped 3 bases and J dropped 5 bases, with 10 bases sitting between them. From germline, CDR1 is KGHSH and CDR2 LQKENI. The CDR3 coding sequence is TGTGCCAGCTCACCCCGGGAGAGGGAGACCCAGTACTTC. Amino acids: CASSPRERETQYF.

The V and J genes are TRBV15 and TRBJ1-3; 7 bases are shared with TRBD1. The germline CDR1 and CDR2 sequences are LNHNV and YYDKDF (reference sequence). This CDR3 comprises 16 residues. The trim removed 6 bases at V and 0 bases at J, leaving 8 bases unmatched. The CDR3 sequence: CATRRRDSVSGNTIYF. CDR3 nucleotide sequence: TGTGCCACCAGGCGCCGGGACAGCGTCTCTGGAAACACCATATATTTT.

The chain carries TRBV5-1 and TRBJ2-3; TRBD1 aligns across 7 bases. CDR1 and CDR2 (germline): SGHRS, YFSETQ. V shed 2 bases, J shed 2 bases, and the junction held 8 bases outside the gene matches. The CDR3 covers 16 residues. The CDR3 DNA reads TGCGCCAGCAGCTTTGGACAGGACCCTCTCACAGATACGCAGTATTTT. This encodes CASSFGQDPLTDTQYF.

This clone came up once. The chain has TRBV4-1 and TRBJ2-3; 8 bases fit TRBD2. The V gene end was trimmed by 6 bases and the J gene end by 3 bases; junction bases not matched to a gene: 20. The germline V gene has CDR1 MGHRA and CDR2 YSYEKL. This CDR3 spans 19 amino acids. CDR3 DNA sequence: TGCGCCAGCAGTCCGGGGGGGCCCCAGCGGGCATATACTACAGATACGCAGTATTTT. Amino acids: CASSPGGPQRAYTTDTQYF.

The V gene is TRBV19, the J gene TRBJ1-5; D is possibly TRBD1 (5 bases). The V and J ends lost 3 bases and 3 bases respectively, with 9 bases between them. Germline V CDR1 and CDR2: LNHDA, SQIVND (reference sequence). The CDR3 has 14 amino acids. Here the CDR3 reads CASSMRTLNQPQHF. CDR3 DNA sequence: TGTGCCAGTAGTATGCGGACACTCAATCAGCCCCAGCATTTT. Full variable domain (outside the CDR3, taken from reference TRBV19 and TRBJ1-5): DGGITQSPKYLFRKEGQNVTLSCEQNLNHDAMYWYRQDPGQGLRLIYYSQIVNDFQKGDIAEGYSVSREKKESFPLTVTSAQKNPTAFYLCASSMRTLNQPQHFGDGTRLSIL.

The rearrangement joins TRBV3-1 (or the pseudogene TRBV3-2) to TRBJ1-3, with a tentative D call TRBD1 (6 bases). Germline V lookup: CDR1 LGHDT, CDR2 YNNKEL (reference sequence). CDR3 length equals 19 residues. V lost 1 base and J 0 bases, leaving 19 bases between the germline ends. CDR3 bases: TGTGCCAGCAGCCAAGGGGCTAGGACAGCTATTAGCTCTGGAAACACCATATATTTT. Its protein is CASSQGARTAISSGNTIYF.

The J gene is TRBJ2-7, the V gene TRBV6-6; a possible D gene is TRBD2 (6 bases). Trimming removed 5 bases from V and 7 bases from J, with 21 bases in between. CDR3 length: 15 residues. Germline V gene data show CDR1 as MNHNY and CDR2 as SVGAGI (reference sequence). The DNA for the CDR3 is TGTGCCAGCAGTAATCCGCGGGGTTCGGGGTGGGAGCAGTACTTC. As protein: CASSNPRGSGWEQYF.

V usage is TRBV12-2 and J usage is TRBJ2-3; the D call of TRBD1 is as the table states it, not checked on the DNA. TRBV12-2 is described as a pseudogene. This CDR3 region has 17 residues. CDR3 protein: CASRLGPRLQSTDTQYF. The CDR3 nucleotides read TGTGCAAGTCGCTTAGGGCCCAGGCTGCAGAGCACAGATACGCAGTATTTT.

The chain is built from TRBV4-3 and TRBJ1-2; D may be TRBD1 (6 bases). The CDR3 runs to 15 residues. Trimming cost V 4 bases and J 6 bases, with 18 bases left between them. The germline gives CDR1 LGHNA, CDR2 YSLEER. The CDR3 DNA follows: TGCGCCAGCAGCCTAGGACAGCTAGGCCCTAATGGCTACACCTTC. Translation: CASSLGQLGPNGYTF.

V is TRBV28 and J is TRBJ1-5, with TRBD1 matching over 11 bases. The trim removed 7 bases at V and 6 bases at J, leaving 17 bases unmatched. The CDR3 has 18 residues. Per the germline V gene, CDR1 is MDHEN and CDR2 is SYDVKM. CDR3 in DNA: TGTGCCAGCACTACAAAGTGGACAGGGGGCGGAAAAGGTCAGCCCCAGCATTTT. This translates into CASTTKWTGGGKGQPQHF.

The chain joins TRBV5-4 to TRBJ2-5; maybe TRBD1 (7 bases). This CDR3 comprises 14 residues. Trimming took 4 bases from V and 9 from J, leaving 19 bases between them. Germline V gives CDR1 SGHNT, CDR2 YYREEE (reference sequence). The chain's CDR3 is CASSGGTVQGAQYF. The CDR3 bases are TGTGCCAGCAGCGGCGGGACAGTCCAAGGGGCCCAGTACTTC.

CDR3: CASRGGHDKGYGYTF. The CDR3 nucleotides read TGCGCCAGCAGAGGTGGACACGACAAGGGATATGGCTACACCTTC. The chain employs TRBV5-1 and TRBJ1-2, with D possibly being TRBD1 (5 bases). Germline-derived CDR1 and CDR2 are SGHRS and YFSETQ. This CDR3 spans 15 amino acids. The V gene lost 5 bases and the J gene lost 5 bases, with 19 bases spanning the gap.

The V gene is TRBV5-8, the J gene TRBJ1-1, with D possibly matching TRBD1 (5 bases). V was shortened by 0 bases and J by 3 bases, with 9 bases between the two germline ends. The CDR3 loop spans 14 amino acids. The germline V gene has CDR1 SGHTS and CDR2 YDEGEE. Here the CDR3 DNA reads TGTGCCAGCAGCTTGGACGACAGAGACACTGAAGCTTTCTTT. Its protein product is CASSLDDRDTEAFF.

V and J are TRBV13 and TRBJ2-1; 7 bases match TRBD2. Germline values: CDR1 PRHDT, CDR2 FYEKMQ (reference sequence). The CDR3 covers 16 residues. V trimming: 5 bases; J trimming: 0 bases; junction bases outside the gene matches: 7. The CDR3: CASSRGDGPSYNEQFF. The CDR3 DNA reads TGTGCCAGCAGCCGGGGGGACGGACCCTCCTACAATGAGCAGTTCTTC.

The chain joins TRBV11-3 to TRBJ1-2; a weak D match, TRBD1 (6 bases). V lost 0 bases, J lost 7 bases, and 21 bases lay in between. The CDR3 length is 17 residues. The germline V gene encodes CDR1 SGHNT and CDR2 YENEEA. The CDR3 bases are TGTGCCAGCAGCTTAGATCAGGCAGGGGCAATCGGGCTTGGCTACACCTTC. Its translation is CASSLDQAGAIGLGYTF. The whole variable domain, remainder taken from reference TRBV11-3 and TRBJ1-2, is EAGVVQSPRYKIIEKKQPVAFWCNPISGHNTLYWYLQNLGQGPELLIRYENEEAVDDSQLPKDRFSAERLKGVDSTLKIQPAELGDSAVYLCASSLDQAGAIGLGYTFGSGTRLTVV.

This clone turned up a few times. The chain employs TRBV13 and TRBJ1-3, with D unclear. The V gene lost 6 bases and the J gene lost 0 bases, with 9 bases spanning the gap. Germline loops: CDR1 PRHDT, CDR2 FYEKMQ (reference sequence). The CDR3 covers 14 residues. CDR3 bases: TGTGCCAGCAGAACTTCCTACTCTGGAAACACCATATATTTT. This translates into CASRTSYSGNTIYF.

This sequence joins TRBV4-2 and TRBJ2-7, with D maybe TRBD1 (5 bases). CDR3 length equals 15 residues. Looked up from germline, CDR1 is LGHNA and CDR2 is YNFKEQ. Trimming shortened V by 0 bases and J by 3 bases, and 12 bases separated the two germline ends. The CDR3 loop reads CASSQDAGNDYEQYF. DNA for the CDR3: TGTGCCAGCAGCCAAGATGCAGGGAATGACTACGAGCAGTACTTC.

This chain connects TRBV11-2 to TRBJ2-7; D uncertain. Trimming took off 0 bases at V and 6 bases at J, with 12 bases between the two ends. The CDR3 loop spans 14 amino acids. Germline V gene data show CDR1 as SGHAT and CDR2 as FQNNGV. CDR3 DNA sequence: TGTGCCAGCAGCTTAGATGGCAGACCGGGCGAGCAGTACTTC. Its protein product is CASSLDGRPGEQYF. The full variable domain, with the rest looked up from reference TRBV11-2 and TRBJ2-7, is EAGVAQSPRYKIIEKRQSVAFWCNPISGHATLYWYQQILGQGPKLLIQFQNNGVVDDSQLPKDRFSAERLKGVDSTLKIQPAKLEDSAVYLCASSLDGRPGEQYFGPGTRLTVT.

The rearrangement links TRBV27 to TRBJ2-7; 9 bases agree with TRBD1. Trimming cost V 6 bases and J 3 bases; bases outside gene matches: 6. The germline V gene has CDR1 MNHEY and CDR2 SMNVEV (reference sequence). The CDR3 extends over 14 amino acids. CDR3 amino acids: CASRPTGGSYEQYF. The CDR3, as DNA: TGTGCCAGCAGACCTACAGGGGGCAGCTACGAGCAGTACTTC.

This clone was found once. The V and J genes are TRBV6-5 and TRBJ2-7; 7 bases align to TRBD1. The germline gives CDR1 MNHEY, CDR2 SVGAGI. Losses at the gene ends were 5 bases for V and 2 bases for J; bases not matched to a gene: 6. There are 14 residues in the CDR3. This CDR3 reads CASSMTGNPYEQYF. The CDR3 bases are TGTGCCAGCAGTATGACAGGGAACCCCTACGAGCAGTACTTC.

The chain recombines TRBV6-1 with TRBJ2-7; 9 positions agree with TRBD1. J lost 0 bases, V lost 4 bases, and 7 bases had no gene match. CDR3 length: 16 amino acids. Germline V gene sequence: CDR1 MNHNS, CDR2 SASEGT. The CDR3, as DNA: TGTGCCAGCAGTGCCCTACAGGGGGCGAGCTCCTACGAGCAGTACTTC. Translating gives CASSALQGASSYEQYF.

The chain combines TRBV4-2 with TRBJ1-4, with TRBD1 identical over 8 bases. With 3 bases clipped from V and 4 bases from J, the junction kept 4 bases outside the gene matches. This CDR3 is built from 15 residues. Germline assignment: CDR1 LGHNA and CDR2 YNFKEQ. CDR3: CASSQTGTGNEKLFF. The CDR3, as DNA: TGTGCCAGCAGCCAGACCGGGACAGGTAATGAAAAACTGTTTTTT.

Only a few counts were recorded for this clone. The gene calls are TRBV3-1 (or the pseudogene TRBV3-2) and TRBJ1-2, with 8 bases identical to TRBD1. The CDR3 length is 15 residues. The germline V gene has CDR1 LGHDT and CDR2 YNNKEL (reference sequence). Trimming took 1 base from V and 8 from J; bases not matched to a gene: 9. This CDR3 is CASSQGRQGARGYTF. The CDR3 region has the DNA TGTGCCAGCAGCCAAGGGAGGCAGGGGGCGAGAGGCTACACCTTC.

This chain links TRBV3-1 (or the pseudogene TRBV3-2) with TRBJ2-2; a possible D gene is TRBD2 (6 bases). CDR3 size: 15 residues. V was pared by 4 bases and J by 1 base, with 10 bases between. Germline V gene sequence: CDR1 LGHDT, CDR2 YNNKEL (reference sequence). CDR3 sequence (DNA): TGTGCCAGCAGCCGACCGGGACTGAACACCGGGGAGCTGTTTTTT. Translating gives CASSRPGLNTGELFF.

This chain links TRBV4-2 with TRBJ2-5; TRBD2 matches at 9 bases. J was trimmed by 2 bases and V by 1 base; bases with no gene match: 14. Germline V gene sequence: CDR1 LGHNA, CDR2 YNFKEQ. There are 19 residues in the CDR3. The CDR3 DNA reads TGTGCCAGCAGCCAAGGCTTCACTAGCGGGCCAGGGGGACAAGAGACCCAGTACTTC. Translated, it gives CASSQGFTSGPGGQETQYF.

This chain joins TRBV29-1 and TRBJ2-7, with TRBD1 identical over 7 bases. After removal of 6 bases from V and 5 bases from J, the junction contained 10 bases not matched to a gene. The CDR3 sequence is 13 residues long. The germline gives CDR1 SQVTM, CDR2 ANQGSEA. The CDR3 nucleotides are TGCAGCGTCAGGGACAGATGGCTTCACGAGCAGTACTTC. Its protein is CSVRDRWLHEQYF.